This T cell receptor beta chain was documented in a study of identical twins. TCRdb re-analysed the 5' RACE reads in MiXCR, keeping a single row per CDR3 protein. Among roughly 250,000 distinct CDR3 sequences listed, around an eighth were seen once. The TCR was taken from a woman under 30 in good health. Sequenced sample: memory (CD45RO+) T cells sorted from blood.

CDR3 bases: TGTGCCAGCAGCCCCGGGACAGGGGGCGAGCAGTACTTC. Translated, it gives CASSPGTGGEQYF. The chain recombines TRBV7-2 with TRBJ2-7, with 11 bases aligning to TRBD1. This CDR3 region has 13 residues. Trimming removed 5 bases from V and 6 bases from J; junction bases left unmatched: 3. The germline CDR1 and CDR2 sequences are SGHTA and FQGNSA.